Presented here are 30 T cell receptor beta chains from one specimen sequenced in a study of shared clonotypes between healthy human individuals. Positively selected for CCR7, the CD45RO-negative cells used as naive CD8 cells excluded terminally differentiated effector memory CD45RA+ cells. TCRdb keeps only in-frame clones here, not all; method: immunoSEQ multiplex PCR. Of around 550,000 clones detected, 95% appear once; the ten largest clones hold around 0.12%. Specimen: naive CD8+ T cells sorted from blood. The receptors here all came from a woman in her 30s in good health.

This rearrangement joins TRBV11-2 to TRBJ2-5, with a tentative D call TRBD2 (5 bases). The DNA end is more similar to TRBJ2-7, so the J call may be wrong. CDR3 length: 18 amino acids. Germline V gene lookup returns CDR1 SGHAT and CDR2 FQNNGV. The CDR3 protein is CASSFLLPYSGSSYEQYF. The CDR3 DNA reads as TGTGCCAGCAGCTTCCTATTGCCCTACAGCGGCAGCTCCTACGAGCAGTACTTC.

CDR3 nucleotide sequence: TGTGCCAGCAGTGAAGGAGGCCTCAGGGCTTTCTTT. Translating gives CASSEGGLRAFF. The chain has TRBV6-1 and TRBJ1-1; D gene unclear. The CDR3 consists of 12 residues. Germline V lookup: CDR1 MNHNS, CDR2 SASEGT. The ends were cut back, 1 base at V and 11 bases at J, with 11 bases in the middle.

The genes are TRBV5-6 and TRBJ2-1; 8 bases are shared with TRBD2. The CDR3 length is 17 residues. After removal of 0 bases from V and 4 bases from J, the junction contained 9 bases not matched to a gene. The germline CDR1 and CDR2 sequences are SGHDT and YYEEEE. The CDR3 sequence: CASSLAGSSGVYNEQFF. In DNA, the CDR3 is TGTGCCAGCAGCTTGGCGGGTAGTAGCGGGGTTTACAATGAGCAGTTCTTC.

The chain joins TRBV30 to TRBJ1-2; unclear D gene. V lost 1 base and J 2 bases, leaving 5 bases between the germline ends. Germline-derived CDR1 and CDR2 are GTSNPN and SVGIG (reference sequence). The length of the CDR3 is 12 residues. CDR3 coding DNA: TGTGCCTGGAGTGGGATCAACTATGGCTACACCTTC. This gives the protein CAWSGINYGYTF.

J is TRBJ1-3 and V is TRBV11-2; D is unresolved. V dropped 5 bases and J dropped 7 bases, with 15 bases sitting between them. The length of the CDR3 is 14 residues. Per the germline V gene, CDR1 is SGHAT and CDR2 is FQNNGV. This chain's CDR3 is CASSETGDANTIYF. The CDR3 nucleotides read TGTGCCAGCAGCGAGACGGGAGACGCTAACACCATATATTTT. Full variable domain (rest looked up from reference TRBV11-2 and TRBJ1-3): EAGVAQSPRYKIIEKRQSVAFWCNPISGHATLYWYQQILGQGPKLLIQFQNNGVVDDSQLPKDRFSAERLKGVDSTLKIQPAKLEDSAVYLCASSETGDANTIYFGEGSWLTVV.

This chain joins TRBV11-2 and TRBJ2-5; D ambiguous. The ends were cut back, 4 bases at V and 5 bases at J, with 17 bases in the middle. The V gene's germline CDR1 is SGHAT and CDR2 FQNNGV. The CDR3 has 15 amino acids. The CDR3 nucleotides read TGTGCCAGCAGCTATGAACTTGGTATCGGGGAGACCCAGTACTTC. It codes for CASSYELGIGETQYF.

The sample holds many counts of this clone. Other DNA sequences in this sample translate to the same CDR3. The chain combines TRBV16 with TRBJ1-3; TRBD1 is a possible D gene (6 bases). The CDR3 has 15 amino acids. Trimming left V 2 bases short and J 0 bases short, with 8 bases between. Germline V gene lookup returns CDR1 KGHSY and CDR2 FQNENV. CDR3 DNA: TGTGCCAGCAGCCAAAGGGGGGACTCTGGAAACACCATATATTTT. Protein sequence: CASSQRGDSGNTIYF. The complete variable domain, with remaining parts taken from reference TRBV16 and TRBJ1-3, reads GEEVAQTPKHLVRGEGQKAKLYCAPIKGHSYVFWYQQVLKNEFKFLISFQNENVFDETGMPKERFSAKCLPNSPCSLEIQATKLEDSAVYFCASSQRGDSGNTIYFGEGSWLTVV.

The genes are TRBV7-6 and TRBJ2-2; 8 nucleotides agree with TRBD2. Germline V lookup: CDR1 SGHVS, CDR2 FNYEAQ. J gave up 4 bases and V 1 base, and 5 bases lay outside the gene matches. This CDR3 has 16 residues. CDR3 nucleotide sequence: TGTGCCAGCAGCTTAGTCGCGGGAGGCGCCACCGGGGAGCTGTTTTTT. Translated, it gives CASSLVAGGATGELFF.

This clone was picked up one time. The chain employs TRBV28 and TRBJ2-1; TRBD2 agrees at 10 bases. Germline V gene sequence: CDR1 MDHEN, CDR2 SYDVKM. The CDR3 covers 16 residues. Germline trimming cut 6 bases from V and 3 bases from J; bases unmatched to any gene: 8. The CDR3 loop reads CASSNTGTSVYNEQFF. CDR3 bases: TGTGCCAGCAGCAATACCGGGACTAGCGTCTACAATGAGCAGTTCTTC. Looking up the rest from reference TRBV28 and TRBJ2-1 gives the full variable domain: DVKVTQSSRYLVKRTGEKVFLECVQDMDHENMFWYRQDPGLGLRLIYFSYDVKMKEKGDIPEGYSVSREKKERFSLILESASTNQTSMYLCASSNTGTSVYNEQFFGPGTRLTVL.

The chain's CDR3 is CASSFDGSGGAPKAFF. Here the CDR3 DNA reads TGTGCCAGCAGTTTCGATGGGTCAGGGGGCGCCCCCAAGGCTTTCTTT. The rearrangement joins TRBV28 to TRBJ1-1; 8 bases align to TRBD1. The CDR3 is made up of 16 amino acids. Unmatched junction bases numbered 17, after V lost 3 bases and J lost 11 bases. Germline V gene data show CDR1 as MDHEN and CDR2 as SYDVKM.

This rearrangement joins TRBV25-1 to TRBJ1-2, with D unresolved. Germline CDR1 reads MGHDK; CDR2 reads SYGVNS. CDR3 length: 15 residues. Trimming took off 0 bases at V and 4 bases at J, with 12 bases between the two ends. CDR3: CASSEYNARTYGYTF. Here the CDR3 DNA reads TGTGCCAGCAGTGAATATAACGCCAGGACCTATGGCTACACCTTC.

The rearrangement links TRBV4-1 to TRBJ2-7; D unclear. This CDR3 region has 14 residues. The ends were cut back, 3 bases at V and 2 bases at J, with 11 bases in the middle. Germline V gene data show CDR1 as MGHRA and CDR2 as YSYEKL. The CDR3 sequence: CASSHVMGPYEQYF. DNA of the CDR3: TGCGCCAGCAGCCATGTTATGGGCCCCTACGAGCAGTACTTC.

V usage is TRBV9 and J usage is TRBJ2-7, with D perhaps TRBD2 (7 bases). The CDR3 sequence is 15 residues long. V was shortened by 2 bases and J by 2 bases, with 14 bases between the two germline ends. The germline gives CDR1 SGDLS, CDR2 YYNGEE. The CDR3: CASSVRGGGPYEQYF. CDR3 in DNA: TGTGCCAGCAGCGTCCGGGGCGGGGGCCCCTACGAGCAGTACTTC.

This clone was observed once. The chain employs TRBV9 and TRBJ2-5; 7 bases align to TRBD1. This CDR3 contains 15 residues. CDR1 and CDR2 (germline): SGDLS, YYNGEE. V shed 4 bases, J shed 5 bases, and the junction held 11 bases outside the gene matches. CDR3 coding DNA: TGTGCCAGCAGCCCCTGGACAGGCCTCGGGGAGACCCAGTACTTC. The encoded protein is CASSPWTGLGETQYF.

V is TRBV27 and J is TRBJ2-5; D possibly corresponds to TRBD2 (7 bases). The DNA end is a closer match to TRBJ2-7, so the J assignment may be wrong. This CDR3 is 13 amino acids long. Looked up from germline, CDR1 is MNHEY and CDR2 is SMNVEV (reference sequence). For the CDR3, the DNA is TGTGCCAGCAGTTTATCGGGAGGGGGCGAGCAGTACTTC. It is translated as CASSLSGGGEQYF.

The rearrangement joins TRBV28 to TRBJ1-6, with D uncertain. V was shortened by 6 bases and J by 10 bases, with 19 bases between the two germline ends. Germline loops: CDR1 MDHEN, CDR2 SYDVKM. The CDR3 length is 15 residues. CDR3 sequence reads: CASRSITDRGSPLHF. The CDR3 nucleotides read TGTGCCAGCAGATCCATCACGGACCGAGGGTCACCCCTCCACTTT.

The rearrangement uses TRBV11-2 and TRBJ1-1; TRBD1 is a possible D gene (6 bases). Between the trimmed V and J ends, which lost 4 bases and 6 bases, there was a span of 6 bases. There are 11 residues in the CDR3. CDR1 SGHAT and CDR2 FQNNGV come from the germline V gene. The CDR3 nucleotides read TGTGCCAGCAGCTCAGGGGCTGAAGCTTTCTTT. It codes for CASSSGAEAFF.

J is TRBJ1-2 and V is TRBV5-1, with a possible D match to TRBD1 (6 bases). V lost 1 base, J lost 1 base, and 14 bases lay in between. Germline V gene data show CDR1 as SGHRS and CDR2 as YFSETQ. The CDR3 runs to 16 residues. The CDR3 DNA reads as TGCGCCAGCAGCTTGACACAGGGCGGGTATAACTATGGCTACACCTTC. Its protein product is CASSLTQGGYNYGYTF.

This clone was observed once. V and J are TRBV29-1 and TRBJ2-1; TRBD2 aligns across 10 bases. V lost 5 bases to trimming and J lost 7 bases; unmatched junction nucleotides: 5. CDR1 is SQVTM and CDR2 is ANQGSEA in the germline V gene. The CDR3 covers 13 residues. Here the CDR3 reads CSVRAGGPNEQFF. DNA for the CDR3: TGCAGCGTTCGAGCGGGAGGGCCTAATGAGCAGTTCTTC.

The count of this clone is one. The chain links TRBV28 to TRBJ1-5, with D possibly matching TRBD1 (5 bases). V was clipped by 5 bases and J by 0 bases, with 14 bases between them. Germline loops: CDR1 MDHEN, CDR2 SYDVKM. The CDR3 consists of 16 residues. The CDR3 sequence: CASSGGTADSNQPQHF. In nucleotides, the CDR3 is TGTGCCAGCAGTGGGGGGACGGCAGATAGCAATCAGCCCCAGCATTTT.

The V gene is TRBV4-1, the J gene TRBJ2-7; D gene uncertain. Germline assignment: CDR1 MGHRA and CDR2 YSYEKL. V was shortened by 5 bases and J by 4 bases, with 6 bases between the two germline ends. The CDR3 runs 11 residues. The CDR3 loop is CASSSRYEQYF. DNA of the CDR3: TGCGCCAGCAGCTCTAGATACGAGCAGTACTTC.

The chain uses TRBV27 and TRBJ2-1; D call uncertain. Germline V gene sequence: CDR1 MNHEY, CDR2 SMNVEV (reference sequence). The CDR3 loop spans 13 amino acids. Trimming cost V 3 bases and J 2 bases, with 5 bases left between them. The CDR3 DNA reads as TGTGCCAGCAGTTTTTTCGCCTACAATGAGCAGTTCTTC. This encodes CASSFFAYNEQFF.

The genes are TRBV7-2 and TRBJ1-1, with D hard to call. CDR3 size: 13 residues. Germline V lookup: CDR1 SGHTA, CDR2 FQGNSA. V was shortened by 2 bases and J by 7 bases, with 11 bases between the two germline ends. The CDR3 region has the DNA TGTGCCAGCAGCTTACTAAGGCCGGTTGAAGCTTTCTTT. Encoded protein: CASSLLRPVEAFF.

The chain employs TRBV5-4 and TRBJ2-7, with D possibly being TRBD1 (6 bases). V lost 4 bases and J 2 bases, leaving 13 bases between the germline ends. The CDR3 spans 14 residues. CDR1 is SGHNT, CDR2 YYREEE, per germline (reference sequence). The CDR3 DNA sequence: TGTGCCAGCAGCCATCAGGGGTCCCCCTACGAGCAGTACTTC. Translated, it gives CASSHQGSPYEQYF.

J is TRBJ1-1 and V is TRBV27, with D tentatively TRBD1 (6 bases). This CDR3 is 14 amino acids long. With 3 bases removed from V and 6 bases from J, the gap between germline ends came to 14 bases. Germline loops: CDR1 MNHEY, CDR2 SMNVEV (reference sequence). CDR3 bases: TGTGCCAGCAGTTTTGGGCAACCAGGGGCTGAAGCTTTCTTT. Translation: CASSFGQPGAEAFF.

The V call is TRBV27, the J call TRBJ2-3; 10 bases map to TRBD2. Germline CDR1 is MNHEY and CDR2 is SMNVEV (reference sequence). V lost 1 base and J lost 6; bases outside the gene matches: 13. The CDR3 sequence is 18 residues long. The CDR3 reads CASSLYPSSGRTWDTQYF. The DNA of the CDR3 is TGTGCCAGCAGTTTATACCCGTCTAGCGGGAGAACATGGGATACGCAGTATTTT.

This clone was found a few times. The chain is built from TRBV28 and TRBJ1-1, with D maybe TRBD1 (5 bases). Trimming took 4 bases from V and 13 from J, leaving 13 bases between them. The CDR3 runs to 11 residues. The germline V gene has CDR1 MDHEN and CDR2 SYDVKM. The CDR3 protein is CASSWGGTGFF. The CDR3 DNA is TGTGCCAGCAGTTGGGGGGGTACAGGTTTCTTT.

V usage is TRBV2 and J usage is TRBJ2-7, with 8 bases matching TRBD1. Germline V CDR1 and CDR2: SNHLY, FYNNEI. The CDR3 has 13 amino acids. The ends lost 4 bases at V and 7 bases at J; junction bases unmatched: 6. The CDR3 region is CASSGQGAGEQYF. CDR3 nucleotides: TGTGCCAGCAGTGGCCAGGGGGCAGGGGAGCAGTACTTC.

Here the CDR3 DNA reads TGCGCCAGCAGCCCTAATCCTGGCGAGCAGTACTTC. It yields the protein CASSPNPGEQYF. The V and J genes are TRBV4-1 and TRBJ2-7; no reliable D call. CDR1 is MGHRA and CDR2 is YSYEKL in the germline V gene. Trimming shortened V by 4 bases and J by 6 bases, and 10 bases separated the two germline ends. This CDR3 spans 12 amino acids.

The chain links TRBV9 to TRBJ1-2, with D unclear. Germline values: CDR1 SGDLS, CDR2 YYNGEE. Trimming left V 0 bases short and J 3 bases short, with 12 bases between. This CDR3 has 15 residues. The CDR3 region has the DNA TGTGCCAGCAGCGTAGAGGGCTTCCTAGACTATGGCTACACCTTC. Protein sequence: CASSVEGFLDYGYTF.